This T cell receptor beta chain was identified during a study of CD8 T cells in ankylosing spondylitis. Study-wide points: There was reportedly significant enrichment of clones that were disease-linked in matched ankylosing spondylitis synovial fluid. Disease-associated clonotypes exhibited CD8+ identity and were relatively infrequent in peripheral blood. Fewer than 10 highly homologous variants made up a TCR beta motif that seemed to typify ankylosing spondylitis blood.

V lost 3 bases to trimming and J lost 0 bases, with 11 bases between them. The length of the CDR3 is 15 residues. From germline, CDR1 is MDHEN and CDR2 SYDVKM. This clonotype has only a few counts. Its specificity is unknown. MiXCR, applied by TCRdb to the 5' RACE reads, yields one record per CDR3 protein. The sample consists of about 280,000 distinct CDR3 sequences, around 19% of them appearing once. The sample comprised blood, either unsorted or a sorted T cell fraction (not recorded which). The receptor was derived from a male donor with ankylosing spondylitis or in good health (not recorded which). The rearrangement joins TRBV28 to TRBJ2-5; D is ambiguous. This chain's CDR3 is CASSLGKGYQETQYF. Here the CDR3 DNA reads TGTGCCAGCAGTTTGGGGAAAGGGTACCAAGAGACCCAGTACTTC.